What follows are 12 T cell receptor gamma chains derived from one specimen sequenced in a study of gamma delta lymphoproliferative disorders and STAT genes. TCRdb processed the multiplex PCR reads again with the CATT caller. Of approximately 750 gamma-chain clones in the sample, 20% to 30% were seen once. PBMCs from patients and controls supplied the genomic DNA for sequencing. The specimen was blood. The receptors here all came from a human donor in good health.

Comments on this clone: TCRdb records a much larger clone's protein for this DNA, with a difference at residue 8 that likely arises from a read error; the protein given is the translation of the DNA. This chain joins TRGV11 and TRGJP1. The J gene was missing in TCRdb and was found by matching the end of the DNA to germline. TRGV11 is designated an ORF whose function remains uncertain. This CDR3 comprises 16 residues. V lost 2 bases to trimming and J lost 0 bases; unmatched junction nucleotides: 3. Here the CDR3 reads CACWIRPNTTGWFKIF. In DNA form, the CDR3 reads TGTGCCTGCTGGATTAGGCCCAATACCACTGGTTGGTTCAAGATATTT.

The chain uses TRGV10 and TRGJP1. No J segment appears in TCRdb, so it was assigned here by matching the sequence to germline. TRGV10 is recorded as an ORF, its role being uncertain. The CDR3 has 16 residues. The trim removed 8 bases at V and 0 bases at J, leaving 10 bases unmatched. CDR3 sequence reads: CAAWEQPYTTGWFKIF. As DNA, the CDR3 is TGTGCTGCGTGGGAACAACCTTATACCACTGGTTGGTTCAAGATATTT.

A remark on this clone: The protein recorded in TCRdb matches a much larger clone and deviates from this DNA's translation at residue 13, suggesting a read error; the protein here is obtained by translating the DNA. The genes are TRGV10 and TRGJP1. TCRdb offers no J gene call, so here the DNA was matched to germline to obtain one. TRGV10 is an ORF; its function is uncertain. The CDR3 has 16 residues. The CDR3 region is CAAWDLFCTTGWCKIF. The CDR3 nucleotides read TGTGCTGCGTGGGATTTATTTTGTACCACTGGTTGGTGCAAGATATTT.

By share, this clone ranks as large. The same CDR3 also results from other DNA sequences found in this sample. V usage is TRGV10 and J usage is TRGJ1 or TRGJ2. TCRdb records no J gene; here it was assigned by comparing the DNA to germline. TRGV10 is flagged as an ORF with uncertain function. With V trimmed by 8 bases and J by 1 base, 6 bases remained unmatched. CDR3 length: 13 residues. CDR3 protein: CAAWAPNYYKKLF. For the CDR3, the DNA is TGTGCTGCGTGGGCTCCAAATTATTATAAGAAACTCTTT.

This clone was counted between two and nine times. The DNA is left out, because the CDR3 cannot be placed on it with certainty; the CDR3 is given as TCRdb lists it. The V segment is TRGV11, and no J call was made. TRGV11 is recorded as an ORF, its role being uncertain. With termini counted, the CDR3 has 18 amino acids. The CDR3 loop is CTTVPAGGQELGKKIKVF.

Relative to its sample, this clone is large. The chain joins TRGV2 to TRGJP2. In the absence of a J gene in TCRdb, the DNA was matched to germline to assign it here. Germline V lookup: CDR1 EGSNGY, CDR2 YDSYNSKV. V was pared by 0 bases and J by 2 bases, with 6 bases of the junction left unmatched. This CDR3 contains 16 residues. The CDR3 loop is CATWDGPESSDWIKTF. CDR3 nucleotide sequence: TGTGCCACCTGGGACGGGCCTGAGAGTAGTGATTGGATCAAGACGTTT.

This clone qualifies as large. Other nucleotide sequences from this sample produce the same CDR3. This rearrangement joins TRGV8 to TRGJ1 or TRGJ2. The J gene comes from matching the DNA to germline here; TCRdb lacks it. CDR3 length: 13 amino acids. Germline V gene sequence: CDR1 VENAVY, CDR2 YDSYNSRV. The junction had 7 bases not matched to a gene; V was cut back by 4 bases and J by 4 bases. The CDR3 DNA sequence: TGTGCCACCTGGGAAAAACGGTATTATAAGAAACTCTTT. It is translated as CATWEKRYYKKLF.

J is TRGJP1 and V is TRGV10. TCRdb records no J gene; here it was assigned by comparing the DNA to germline. TRGV10 has ORF status, its function being uncertain. The CDR3 runs to 12 residues. The J segment lost 6 bases and the V segment lost 8 bases, leaving 4 bases of the junction unmatched. The CDR3 loop is CAAWDSGWFKIF. CDR3 DNA: TGTGCTGCGTGGGATTCTGGTTGGTTCAAGATATTT.

This clone was seen more than once but under ten times. A read error likely explains why the TCRdb protein, taken from a much larger clone, differs from this DNA's translation at residue 8; the protein shown is translated from the DNA. The chain has TRGV8 and TRGJP2. TCRdb records no J gene; here it was assigned by comparing the DNA to germline. CDR1 VENAVY and CDR2 YDSYNSRV come from the germline V gene. The length of the CDR3 is 16 residues. Losses at the gene ends were 1 base for V and 3 bases for J; bases not matched to a gene: 8. The CDR3 here is CATWDSTRGSDWIKTF. CDR3 nucleotides: TGTGCCACCTGGGATAGTACAAGAGGTAGTGATTGGATCAAGACGTTT.

By frequency in the sample, this clone is hyperexpanded (1% or more). The same CDR3 can be traced to other DNA sequences in this sample. The chain carries TRGV3 and TRGJ1 or TRGJ2. The J gene was not available in TCRdb and was assigned here by matching the DNA to germline segments. This CDR3 comprises 13 residues. V was pared by 3 bases and J by 3 bases, with 5 bases of the junction left unmatched. Germline-derived CDR1 and CDR2 are VTNTFY and YDVSTARD (reference sequence). DNA for the CDR3: TGTGCCACCTGGGACCGAACTTATTATAAGAAACTCTTT. Its protein product is CATWDRTYYKKLF.

This clone counts as large. Other DNA sequences within the sample encode an identical CDR3. The CDR3 loop reads CAAWDYTTGWFKIF. As DNA, the CDR3 is TGTGCTGCGTGGGATTATACCACTGGTTGGTTCAAGATATTT. The V call is TRGV10, the J call TRGJP1. No J gene was available from TCRdb, and it was assigned here by a germline match of the DNA. TRGV10 is treated as an ORF (open reading frame) with a function not yet certain. The CDR3 consists of 14 residues. Germline trimming cut 8 bases from V and 0 bases from J; bases unmatched to any gene: 4.

Concerning this clone itself: One end of the junction varies from germline; a read error may be responsible. This sequence joins TRGV10 and TRGJ1 or TRGJ2. In the absence of a J gene in TCRdb, the DNA was matched to germline to assign it here. TRGV10 is an ORF for which the function is uncertain. The CDR3 contains 10 residues. The CDR3 protein is CAGLSYKKLF. The CDR3 DNA sequence: TGCGCGGGATTAAGTTATAAGAAACTCTTT.